This TCR beta chain was profiled in a study of cytomegalovirus exposure and HLA in healthy donors. Findings of the study overall: A few chains linked to CMV were shown in vitro to be specific for CMV antigens. Subsequent analysis showed first-cohort TCR clusters tending to co-occur in approximately 120 validation repertoires. According to the study, approximately 150 TCR beta chains were cytomegalovirus-associated.

The approximately 120-subject validation cohort, separate from the approximately 670-subject first cohort, included the donors. A remark on this clone: No antigen is known for it.

CDR1 MNHNY and CDR2 SVGAGI come from the germline V gene (reference sequence). V lost 6 bases and J lost 8; bases outside the gene matches: 13. CDR3 size: 14 residues. Some clones are missing from TCRdb's copy, which holds only in-frame ones; the method was immunoSEQ multiplex PCR. The sample holds 120,000 to 150,000 clones, about 91% seen once. Sequenced: PBMCs. This chain connects TRBV6-6 to TRBJ2-7; TRBD1 matches at 7 bases. The source is a man aged 18 to 30 in good health and CMV-seropositive. CDR3 DNA: TGTGCCAGCAGGCCCCCGGGACAGCCGGTCCAGCAGTACTTC. Its translation is CASRPPGQPVQQYF.